What follows describes a single TCR beta chain. Using immunoSEQ multiplex PCR, the repertoire was profiled, and TCRdb retains in-frame clones only, with some absent. This table holds just under 550,000 clones, around 78% found once. This record belongs to a study of shared T cell receptors in the human thymus. CDR3 size: 17 residues. CDR1 and CDR2 from the germline V gene are SEHNR and FQNEAQ (reference sequence). The V gene end was trimmed by 0 bases and the J gene end by 5 bases; junction bases not matched to a gene: 12. The data also belong to a second study, concerning human thymus T cells. That report notes: Thymic and blood repertoires seemed to favor certain V and J genes. Overlap was high between thymic repertoires from unrelated individuals, as reported in related research.

The J gene is TRBJ2-5, the V gene TRBV7-9, with 7 positions matching TRBD2. The receptor was isolated from a boy less than two years old with a congenital heart defect. Sample: thymocytes. The CDR3 reads CASSLALGEGSTETQYF. The CDR3 DNA sequence: TGTGCCAGCAGCTTAGCGTTGGGGGAGGGATCTACCGAGACCCAGTACTTC.